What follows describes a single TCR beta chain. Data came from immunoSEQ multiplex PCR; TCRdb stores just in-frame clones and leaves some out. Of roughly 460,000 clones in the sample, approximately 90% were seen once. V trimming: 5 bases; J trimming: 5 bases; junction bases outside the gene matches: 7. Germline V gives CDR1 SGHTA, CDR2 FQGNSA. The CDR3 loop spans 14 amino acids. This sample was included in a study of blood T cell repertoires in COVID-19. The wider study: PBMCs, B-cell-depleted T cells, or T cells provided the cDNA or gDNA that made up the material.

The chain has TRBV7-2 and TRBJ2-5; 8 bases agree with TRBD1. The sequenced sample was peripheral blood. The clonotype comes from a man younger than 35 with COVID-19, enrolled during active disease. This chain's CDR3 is CASSEGQGFETQYF. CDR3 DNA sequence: TGTGCCAGCAGCGAAGGACAGGGATTCGAGACCCAGTACTTC. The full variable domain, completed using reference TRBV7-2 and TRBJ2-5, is GAGVSQSPSNKVTEKGKDVELRCDPISGHTALYWYRQSLGQGLEFLIYFQGNSAPDKSGLPSDRFSAERTGGSVSTLTIQRTQQEDSAVYLCASSEGQGFETQYFGPGTRLLVL.